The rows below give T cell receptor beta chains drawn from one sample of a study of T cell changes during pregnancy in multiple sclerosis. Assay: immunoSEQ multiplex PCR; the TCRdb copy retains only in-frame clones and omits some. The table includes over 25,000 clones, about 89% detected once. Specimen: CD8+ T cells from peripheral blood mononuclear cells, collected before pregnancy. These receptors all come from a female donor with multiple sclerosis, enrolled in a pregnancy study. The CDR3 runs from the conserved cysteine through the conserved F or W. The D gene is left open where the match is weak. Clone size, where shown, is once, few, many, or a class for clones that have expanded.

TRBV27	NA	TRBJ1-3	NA	CASGPSSGGGRNTIYF	TGTGCCAGCGGGCCCTCGTCGGGGGGCGGGAGAAACACCATATATTTT
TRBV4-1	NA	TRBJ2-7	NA	CASSQVGAYEQYF	TGCGCCAGCAGCCAAGTGGGAGCCTACGAGCAGTACTTC
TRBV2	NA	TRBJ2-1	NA	CASRAGSSYNEQFF	TGTGCCAGTCGGGCGGGGAGTTCATACAATGAGCAGTTCTTC
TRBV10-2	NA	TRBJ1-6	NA	CASSDTPAPRGSPLHF	TGCGCCAGCAGTGATACACCGGCTCCCCGGGGGTCACCCCTCCACTTT
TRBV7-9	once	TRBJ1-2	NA	CASTLGGWIGGYTF	TGTGCCAGCACCCTGGGGGGTTGGATTGGTGGCTACACCTTC
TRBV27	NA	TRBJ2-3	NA	CASSPSRREDTQYF	TGTGCCAGCAGCCCCAGCAGGAGGGAAGATACGCAGTATTTT
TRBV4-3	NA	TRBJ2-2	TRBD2	CASSQDLAGGKITGELFF	TGCGCCAGCAGCCAAGATCTAGCGGGGGGGAAGATCACCGGGGAGCTGTTTTTT
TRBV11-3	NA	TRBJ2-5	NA	CASSLGGVRETQYF	TGTGCCAGCAGCTTAGGTGGAGTCCGGGAGACCCAGTACTTC
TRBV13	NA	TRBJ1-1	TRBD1	CASSSTGAEAFF	TGTGCCAGCAGCTCGACAGGGGCTGAAGCTTTCTTT
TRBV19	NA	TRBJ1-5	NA	CASSIDLETDWSNQPQHF	TGTGCCAGTAGTATAGATCTGGAGACAGATTGGAGCAATCAGCCCCAGCATTTT
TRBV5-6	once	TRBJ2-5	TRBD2	CASNTLAGMEETQYF	TGTGCCAGCAATACACTAGCGGGGATGGAAGAGACCCAGTACTTC
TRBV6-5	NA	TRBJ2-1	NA	CASSPGLEQFF	TGTGCCAGCAGTCCCGGACTAGAGCAGTTCTTC
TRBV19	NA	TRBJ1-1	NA	CASSIDEENTEAFF	TGTGCCAGTAGTATAGACGAGGAGAACACTGAAGCTTTCTTT
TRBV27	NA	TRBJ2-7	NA	CASSLAGETYEQYF	TGTGCCAGCAGTTTGGCAGGGGAAACCTACGAGCAGTACTTC
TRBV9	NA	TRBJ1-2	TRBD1	CASSARPGTGNYGYTF	TGTGCCAGCAGCGCGCGCCCCGGGACAGGGAACTATGGCTACACCTTC
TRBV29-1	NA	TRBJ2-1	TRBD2	CSVEDRQRGAHEQFF	TGCAGCGTTGAAGATCGCCAGCGGGGGGCCCATGAGCAGTTCTTC
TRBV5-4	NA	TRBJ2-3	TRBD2	CASGTSGESTDTQYF	TGTGCCAGCGGGACTAGCGGTGAAAGCACAGATACGCAGTATTTT
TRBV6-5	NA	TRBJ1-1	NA	CASSFFQNLEAFF	TGTGCCAGCAGTTTTTTTCAGAACCTTGAAGCTTTCTTT
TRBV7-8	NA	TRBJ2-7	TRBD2	CASRHDSGGFVQYF	TGTGCCAGCAGACATGATAGCGGGGGGTTTGTGCAGTACTTC
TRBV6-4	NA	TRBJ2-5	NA	CASSARVGGEETQYF	TGTGCCAGCAGTGCTAGGGTAGGAGGGGAAGAGACCCAGTACTTC
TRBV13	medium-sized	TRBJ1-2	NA	CASSLGQVLGCTF	TGTGCCAGCAGCTTAGGACAGGTGTTGGGCTGCACCTTC
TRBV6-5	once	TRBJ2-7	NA	CASSYAGPPYEQYF	TGTGCCAGCAGTTACGCGGGACCCCCCTACGAGCAGTACTTC
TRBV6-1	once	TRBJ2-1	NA	CASSPSDPYNEQFF	TGTGCCAGCAGTCCTAGCGATCCTTACAATGAGCAGTTCTTC
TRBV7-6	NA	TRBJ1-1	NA	CASSLAPHEGAFF	TGTGCCAGCAGCTTAGCACCTCACGAGGGAGCTTTCTTT
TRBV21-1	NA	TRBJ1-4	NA	CASSLGRDEKLFF	TGTGCCAGCAGTCTCGGGCGGGATGAAAAACTGTTTTTT
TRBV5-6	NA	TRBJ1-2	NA	CASSPVGGRAVYGYTF	TGTGCCAGCAGCCCTGTCGGGGGGCGCGCTGTCTATGGCTACACCTTC
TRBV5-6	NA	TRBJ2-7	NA	CASSIQSHEQYF	TGTGCCAGCAGCATCCAATCCCACGAGCAGTACTTC
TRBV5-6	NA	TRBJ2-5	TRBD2	CASSWTSRLQETQYF	TGTGCCAGCAGCTGGACTAGCCGCCTGCAAGAGACCCAGTACTTC
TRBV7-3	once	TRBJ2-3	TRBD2	CASSSLAGTHLQYF	TGTGCCAGCAGCTCACTAGCGGGGACGCACTTACAGTATTTT
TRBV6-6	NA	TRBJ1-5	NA	CASSYLAGVNQPQHF	TGTGCCAGCAGTTACCTTGCAGGGGTCAATCAGCCCCAGCATTTT
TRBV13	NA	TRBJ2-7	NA	CASSLVGQGFQEQYF	TGTGCCAGCAGCTTAGTCGGACAAGGCTTTCAGGAGCAGTACTTC
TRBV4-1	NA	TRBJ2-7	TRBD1	CASSQAPDRGAYEQYF	TGCGCCAGCAGCCAAGCCCCCGACAGGGGGGCCTACGAGCAGTACTTC
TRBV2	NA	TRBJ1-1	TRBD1	CASRTLRTGPIEAFF	TGTGCCAGCCGCACTCTTCGGACAGGACCTATTGAAGCTTTCTTT